This section outlines one T cell receptor (beta chain) sequence together with its context. Its target antigen remains unknown. The input lacks base qualities; no much larger clone sits a single base away. The record originates from a study of shared clonotypes between healthy human individuals (dated by TCRdb to about 2020). About the investigation overall: The cohort comprised a couple of women and a few men aged 18 to 49 years. For each donor, CD4 naive and CD4 memory were each run on three plates, CD8 naive on two plates, and CD8 memory on one plate. Libraries were prepared and TCR repertoires were sequenced by different laboratories using diverse techniques, in order to increase sequencing depth and limit assay-specific biases. Per donor, leukapheresis produced somewhere between about 0.85 and 8.9 billion PBMCs. Blood TCR repertoires of about five healthy adults were deeply sequenced to estimate repertoire size and the extent of clonotype sharing between individuals. Overall results and qualifications from the work: Compared with non-shared clonotypes, the clonotypes found in all four sorted-subset donors had higher generation probabilities. Pairwise subsampling led to the expectation that sequencing depth would affect the degree of clonotype sharing among donors. Estimated clonotype richness was generally larger for naive than for memory subsets. Because the study included only a small number of donors, the genetic and exposure-history diversity represented was limited. About 5% of naive CD4, 3.5% of naive CD8, 2.3% of memory CD4, and around 0.4% of memory CD8 clonotypes were shared across a few donors. Only blood was sampled, and tissue TCR repertoires likely differ from those in blood. Incomplete sequencing was indicated by rarefaction of sorted-subset datasets, despite the large sequencing depth.

The CDR3, cysteine through phenylalanine, is 15 amino acids long. Just the 45-base CDR3 DNA is kept, in frame starting at base 1. V loses 2 bases, J loses 1 base, and the germline ends lie 12 bases apart. From a lookup of the germline V gene (reference sequence), CDR1 and CDR2 are LNHDA and SQIVND. CD8 naive samples were obtained by positive selection for CCR7 among CD45RO-negative cells, yielding a CD45RA+CCR7+ population from which TemRA cells were excluded. The donors were healthy, HIV-negative adults who had no recently reported acute infections or vaccinations. All donors were Caucasian adults living in Nashville, Tennessee, USA. Blood was collected by leukapheresis, and PBMCs were isolated by Ficoll-Histopaque density gradient centrifugation and then cryopreserved in liquid nitrogen vapor phase. Purity and quantity of every magnetically sorted T cell population were checked by analytical flow cytometry. From each sorted fraction, genomic DNA was isolated and quantified by UV absorbance on a Nanodrop 2000c.

TCR CDR3 regions were amplified from genomic DNA by multiplex PCR using the deep immunoSEQ assay. Extracted genomic DNA from each cell subset was spread evenly across all wells of several immunoSEQ 96-well plates, with each plate serving as a replicate. Each replicate PCR for sorted subsets received around 0.2 ug genomic DNA, equal to roughly 30,000 T cell genomes. Purified libraries were measured with a Qubit 3.0 fluorometer, size-checked on a Bioanalyzer 2100, and measured again with the KAPA Library Quantification kit. A separate single-read 150-cycle Illumina NextSeq 550 flow cell was used to sequence each immunoSEQ 96-well plate. In the source study's methods: Because the immunoSEQ output held only junctional sequences and lacked quality scores, the filtering could not match the filtering applied to full-length reads. To assign V/J genes and CDR3, sequences were annotated against IMGT germline references using PyIR, a Python wrapper for IgBLAST v1.9. Reads with weak V/J assignments (E-value above 1e-6), missing CDR3, stop codons, out-of-frame junctions, or ambiguous translated residues were removed. V3J clonotypes were defined by identical inferred V gene, J gene, and CDR3 amino acid sequence. To compute the percentage overlap between repertoires, the number of shared unique clonotypes was divided by the size of the smaller repertoire. Repertoire richness was assessed with RTK rarefaction, the Chao1 estimator, and Recon v2.1 estimates of unobserved clonotypes. For all TCRbeta clonotypes obtained by the gDNA method from four donors, generation probabilities were computed with OLGA. TCRdb obtained this table from immuneACCESS and retained in-frame rearrangements with V and J assigned. These tables miss some clones; where compared with another copy, unresolved V genes account for less than half of the shortfall, and the remainder is unexplained. Clone size and V and J calls were adopted from that table, with D and trimming inferred from the DNA. This sample holds hundreds of thousands of clones; approximately 96% were observed only once. Less than 0.13% of the sample lies in the top ten.

This TCR was recovered from a young woman in good health. The sequencing sample was made of naive CD8+ T cells sorted from blood. This specimen's cell subset or site label, per the study, means: CD45RA+CCR7+. This sequence uses TRBV19 and TRBJ2-7, with a tentative D call of TRBD1 or TRBD2, each matching 6 bases. The CDR3 region reads CASSIFGGDSYEQYF. Read as DNA, the sequence is TGTGCCAGTAGTATATTCGGGGGCGATTCCTACGAGCAGTACTTC.